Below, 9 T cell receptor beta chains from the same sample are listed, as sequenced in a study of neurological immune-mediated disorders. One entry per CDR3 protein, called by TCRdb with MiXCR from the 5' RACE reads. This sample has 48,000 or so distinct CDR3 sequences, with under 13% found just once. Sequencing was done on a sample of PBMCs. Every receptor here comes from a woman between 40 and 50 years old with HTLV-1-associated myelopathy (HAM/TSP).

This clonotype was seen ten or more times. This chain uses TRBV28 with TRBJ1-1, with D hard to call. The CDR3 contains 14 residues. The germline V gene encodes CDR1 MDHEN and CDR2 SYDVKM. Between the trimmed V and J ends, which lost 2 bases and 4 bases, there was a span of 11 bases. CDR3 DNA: TGTGCCAGCAGTTTAACCGGGCGAGGCACTGAAGCTTTCTTT. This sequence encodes CASSLTGRGTEAFF. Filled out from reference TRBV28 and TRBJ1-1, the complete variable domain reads DVKVTQSSRYLVKRTGEKVFLECVQDMDHENMFWYRQDPGLGLRLIYFSYDVKMKEKGDIPEGYSVSREKKERFSLILESASTNQTSMYLCASSLTGRGTEAFFGQGTRLTVV.

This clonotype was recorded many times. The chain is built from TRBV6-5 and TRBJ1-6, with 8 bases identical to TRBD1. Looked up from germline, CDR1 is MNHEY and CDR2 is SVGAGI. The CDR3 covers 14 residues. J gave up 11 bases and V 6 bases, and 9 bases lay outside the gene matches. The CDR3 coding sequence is TGTGCCAGCAGCCGACAGGGGCGATCGGCACCCCTCCACTTT. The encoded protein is CASSRQGRSAPLHF.

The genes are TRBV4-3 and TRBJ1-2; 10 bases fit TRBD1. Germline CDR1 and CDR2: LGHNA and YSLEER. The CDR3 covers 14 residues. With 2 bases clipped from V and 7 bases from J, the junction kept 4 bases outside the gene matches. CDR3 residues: CASSQRQGASGYTF. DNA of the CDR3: TGCGCCAGCAGCCAAAGACAGGGGGCCAGTGGCTACACCTTC.

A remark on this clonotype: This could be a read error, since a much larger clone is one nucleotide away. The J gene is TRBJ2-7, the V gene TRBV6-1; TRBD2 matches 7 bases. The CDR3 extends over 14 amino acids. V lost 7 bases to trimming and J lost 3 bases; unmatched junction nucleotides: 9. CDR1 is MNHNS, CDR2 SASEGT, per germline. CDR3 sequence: CASNMGGINYEQYF. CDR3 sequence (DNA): TGTGCCAGCAACATGGGAGGGATCAACTACGAGCAGTACTTC.

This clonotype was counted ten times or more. This chain's CDR3 is CASSPKVEFTEAFF. The CDR3 DNA is TGTGCCAGCTCACCCAAAGTAGAGTTCACTGAAGCTTTCTTT. The rearrangement joins TRBV18 to TRBJ1-1; D gene unclear. V lost 3 bases to trimming and J lost 4 bases, with 12 bases between them. The CDR3 has 14 residues. The V gene's germline CDR1 is KGHSH and CDR2 LQKENI. Complete variable domain (other parts from reference TRBV18 and TRBJ1-1): NAGVMQNPRHLVRRRGQEARLRCSPMKGHSHVYWYRQLPEEGLKFMVYLQKENIIDESGMPKERFSAEFPKEGPSILRIQQVVRGDSAAYFCASSPKVEFTEAFFGQGTRLTVV.

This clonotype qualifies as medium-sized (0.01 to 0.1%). The CDR3 reads CASSLVYEQYF. Written as DNA, the CDR3 is TGTGCCAGCAGCTTAGTCTACGAGCAGTACTTC. The chain is built from TRBV14 and TRBJ2-7; D call uncertain. The CDR3 contains 11 residues. Germline CDR1 reads SGHDN; CDR2 reads FVKESK. V was cut by 5 bases and J by 3 bases, with 5 bases left in between.

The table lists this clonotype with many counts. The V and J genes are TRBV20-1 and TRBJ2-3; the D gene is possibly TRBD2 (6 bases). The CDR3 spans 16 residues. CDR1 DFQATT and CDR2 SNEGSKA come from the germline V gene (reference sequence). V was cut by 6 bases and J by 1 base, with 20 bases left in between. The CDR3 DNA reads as TGCAGTGCCAGGGCTGGGCTTAGCGGCCGCACAGATACGCAGTATTTT. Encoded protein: CSARAGLSGRTDTQYF.

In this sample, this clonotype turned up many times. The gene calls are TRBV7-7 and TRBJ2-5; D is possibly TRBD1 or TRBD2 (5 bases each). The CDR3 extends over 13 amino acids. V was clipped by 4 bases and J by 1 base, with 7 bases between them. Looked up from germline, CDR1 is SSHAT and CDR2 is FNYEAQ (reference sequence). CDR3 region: CASSWGFQETQYF. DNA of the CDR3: TGTGCCAGCAGCTGGGGGTTCCAAGAGACCCAGTACTTC.

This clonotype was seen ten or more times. This chain's CDR3 is CASSRDKAYEQYF. Written as DNA, the CDR3 is TGTGCCAGCAGCCGGGACAAAGCCTACGAGCAGTACTTC. The V call is TRBV7-9, the J call TRBJ2-7; TRBD1 is a possible D gene (6 bases). The CDR3 length is 13 residues. In germline, CDR1 is SEHNR, CDR2 FQNEAQ (reference sequence). V dropped 5 bases and J dropped 2 bases, with 10 bases sitting between them.